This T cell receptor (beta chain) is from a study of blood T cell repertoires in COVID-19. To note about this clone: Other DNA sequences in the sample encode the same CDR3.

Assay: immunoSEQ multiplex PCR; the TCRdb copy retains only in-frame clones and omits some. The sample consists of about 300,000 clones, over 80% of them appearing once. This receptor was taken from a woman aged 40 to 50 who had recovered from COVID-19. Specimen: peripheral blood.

CDR3 region: CASSRDTNTEAFF. The DNA of the CDR3 is TGTGCCAGCTCTCGGGACACGAACACTGAAGCTTTCTTT. The chain combines TRBV18 with TRBJ1-1, with D possibly being TRBD1 (6 bases). V lost 6 bases, J lost 1 base, and 9 bases lay in between. Germline CDR1 KGHSH, CDR2 LQKENI. The CDR3 consists of 13 residues.